Below are 9 T cell receptor beta chains sequenced from a single sample in a study of CD8+CD57+ T cells in acquired aplastic anemia (dated by TCRdb to between 2018 and 2020). Sequenced using an Illumina HiSeq 2000. Genomic DNA served as template for TCR beta VDJ combination and CDR3 sequence profiling. TCRdb reran the public reads through fastp at Q25 and MiXCR, keeping productive beta chains. Rows merge per CDR3 protein into single entries with the most common DNA and genes. This sample gives under 200,000 distinct CDR3 sequences in total; 40% to 50% of them show up just once. The top ten clonotypes cover approximately 3% of the sample. The patients picked for sequencing were ones in whom flow cytometry had shown an expansion of CD8+CD57+ cells. Sequences were obtained from sorted CD4+, CD8+, or CD8+CD57+ T cells (not recorded which) from PBMCs. The origin of the receptors is a human donor with aplastic anemia.

Regarding this clonotype: A clone one base away is much larger, so this may be a read error. V and J are TRBV5-4 and TRBJ2-7, with D possibly matching TRBD2 (6 bases). From germline, CDR1 is SGHNT and CDR2 YYREEE (reference sequence). Trimming shortened V by 7 bases and J by 4 bases, and 18 bases separated the two germline ends. The CDR3 is 14 amino acids. The CDR3 DNA sequence: TGTGCCAGCGCGGGAACTAGAGGGACTTACGAGCAGTACTTC. Residues: CASAGTRGTYEQYF.

This clonotype was recorded a few times. A much larger clone sits a single nucleotide away, making a read error possible. CDR3 nucleotide sequence: TGTGCCAGCAGCCCGGACAGGGGGCGAGGGACCCAGTACTTC. Its protein is CASSPDRGRGTQYF. V is TRBV7-2 and J is TRBJ2-5; the match to TRBD1 covers 11 bases. Trimming took 5 bases from V and 7 from J; bases not matched to a gene: 6. There are 14 residues in the CDR3. CDR1 and CDR2 (germline): SGHTA, FQGNSA. The full variable domain, rest sourced from reference TRBV7-2 and TRBJ2-5, is GAGVSQSPSNKVTEKGKDVELRCDPISGHTALYWYRQSLGQGLEFLIYFQGNSAPDKSGLPSDRFSAERTGGSVSTLTIQRTQQEDSAVYLCASSPDRGRGTQYFGPGTRLLVL.

V and J are TRBV27 and TRBJ2-7; TRBD2 agrees at 10 bases. Losses at the gene ends were 6 bases for V and 2 bases for J; bases not matched to a gene: 4. The CDR3 consists of 14 residues. Germline values: CDR1 MNHEY, CDR2 SMNVEV (reference sequence). The CDR3 region has the DNA TGTGCCAGCAGACCAGGACTAGCGGCCTACGAGCAGTACTTC. It specifies CASRPGLAAYEQYF.

The gene calls are TRBV10-3 and TRBJ1-6; 9 bases align to TRBD1. Trimming at V came to 8 bases and at J to 6 bases, leaving 5 bases not matched to a gene. The CDR3 runs 14 residues. The V gene's germline CDR1 is ENHRY and CDR2 SYGVKD. CDR3 amino acids: CAIGGQGSNSPLHF. CDR3 coding DNA: TGTGCCATCGGGGGACAGGGTAGTAATTCACCCCTCCACTTT.

A word on this clonotype: The junction shows a germline mismatch at one end, possibly a read error. This rearrangement joins TRBV15 to TRBJ2-5; 10 bases align to TRBD1. CDR1 is LNHNV and CDR2 is YYDKDF in the germline V gene (reference sequence). CDR3 length: 14 residues. Written as DNA, the CDR3 is TGTGCCAGCAGCTCGGACAGGGGGCAAGAGACCCAGTACTTC. This sequence encodes CASSSDRGQETQYF.

The rearrangement uses TRBV10-3 and TRBJ2-2; a weak D match, TRBD2 (6 bases). This CDR3 is 17 amino acids long. Deletions cut 5 bases from V and 2 bases from J, with 18 bases between. Germline loops: CDR1 ENHRY, CDR2 SYGVKD. The CDR3 coding sequence is TGTGCCATCAGTCGTTATACGGGACTTTCCAACACCGGGGAGCTGTTTTTT. It specifies CAISRYTGLSNTGELFF.

The chain is built from TRBV12-3 or TRBV12-4 and TRBJ1-5; the match to TRBD1 covers 7 bases. V lost 3 bases to trimming and J lost 6 bases; unmatched junction nucleotides: 11. The length of the CDR3 is 16 residues. The CDR3 loop is CASSFGGKGAIQPQHF. CDR3 nucleotides: TGTGCCAGCAGTTTCGGTGGTAAGGGGGCTATTCAGCCCCAGCATTTT.

This clonotype appeared once. This chain uses TRBV19 with TRBJ1-5; D ambiguous. V dropped 7 bases and J dropped 9 bases, with 19 bases sitting between them. The CDR3 extends over 14 amino acids. The germline CDR1 and CDR2 sequences are LNHDA and SQIVND (reference sequence). The CDR3 bases are TGTGCCAGTAAGGAGAGCGGACGAGAAGGGCCCCAGCATTTT. Its protein product is CASKESGREGPQHF.

This clonotype showed up many times. V gene TRBV7-6 combines with J gene TRBJ1-2; possibly TRBD1 for D (5 bases). V was shortened by 5 bases and J by 1 base, with 14 bases between the two germline ends. Germline V gene data show CDR1 as SGHVS and CDR2 as FNYEAQ. The CDR3 spans 15 residues. The CDR3 loop is CASSPPDTHNYGYTF. In nucleotides, the CDR3 is TGTGCCAGCAGCCCCCCGGACACGCATAACTATGGCTACACCTTC.